A single sample gave rise to the 18 T cell receptor beta chains below, sequenced in a study of T cell clonality in common variable immunodeficiency. Study conclusions and caveats: Fewer deletions and N-nucleotide insertions were reportedly seen in common variable immunodeficiency TCR beta sequences.

Antigens of these TCRs are unknown. Assay: immunoSEQ multiplex PCR; the TCRdb copy retains only in-frame clones and omits some. The sample shows 25,000 to 35,000 clones, no singletons; the ten largest hold approximately 5.4%. The sequenced material came from peripheral blood mononuclear cells. The receptors were sampled from a human donor with common variable immunodeficiency.

In the case of this clone: The missing CDR3 end, 3 residues past where the read stops, is filled in from the germline J gene. The chain is built from TRBV30 and TRBJ1-2, with D possibly being TRBD1 (6 bases). Germline V gene lookup returns CDR1 GTSNPN and CDR2 SVGIG (reference sequence). CDR3 length: 19 residues. Trimming removed 0 bases at V and 4 bases at J, with 27 bases between. The CDR3 DNA, read in part, is TGTGCCTGGAGTGTAAAAAAAATACTACCGACAGGACCCTTCTATGGC. Translated: CAWSVKKILPTGPFYG. From start to end, the CDR3 is CAWSVKKILPTGPFYGYTF.

This clone occurred many times. The read is 3 residues too short to cover the CDR3 end, so that end is filled in from the germline J gene. The V gene is TRBV29-1, the J gene TRBJ2-2, with a weak D call TRBD1 (6 bases). Trimming removed 7 bases at V and 4 bases at J, with 13 bases between. This CDR3 spans 13 amino acids. Germline-derived CDR1 and CDR2 are SQVTM and ANQGSEA. The CDR3 here is CSANRQATGELFF. The sequenced part of the CDR3 DNA is TGCAGCGCCAACCGACAGGCCACCGGGGAG.

This clone appeared a few times. Sequencing ends 3 residues short of the CDR3 end; the germline J gene provides the rest. This sequence joins TRBV7-2 and TRBJ2-5, with 9 bases fitting TRBD1. V gave up 5 bases and J gave up 5 bases; unmatched junction bases: 3. CDR1 is SGHTA and CDR2 is FQGNSA in the germline V gene. This CDR3 spans 13 amino acids. Here the CDR3 reads CASSLTGGETQYF. Incomplete CDR3 DNA: TGTGCCAGCAGCCTCACAGGGGGCGAGACC.

Comment on this clone: The read stops 3 residues short of the end of the CDR3; the missing end is completed from the germline J gene. The chain has TRBV7-8 and TRBJ2-1; 10 nucleotides align to TRBD2. CDR1 is SGHVS, CDR2 FQNEAQ, per germline. V lost 5 bases and J lost 7; bases outside the gene matches: 14. CDR3 length: 17 amino acids. CDR3 sequence: CASSQPSGLAPLNEQFF. The CDR3 bases that were read are TGTGCCAGCAGCCAACCTTCGGGACTAGCGCCACTGAATGAG.

In the case of this clone: The CDR3 extends 3 residues past the end of the read, so its final part is completed from the germline J gene. This chain joins TRBV7-2 and TRBJ1-2, with no clear D. Germline V gene sequence: CDR1 SGHTA, CDR2 FQGNSA. The CDR3 loop spans 14 amino acids. Trimming took off 5 bases at V and 3 bases at J, with 13 bases between the two ends. Incomplete CDR3 DNA: TGTGCCAGCAGCCCAAGCGGCCCCCACTATGGC. Its protein is CASSPSGPHYG. The CDR3 as a whole reads CASSPSGPHYGYTF.

Regarding this clone: Read data end 3 residues before the CDR3 end; the end is taken from the germline J gene. The rearrangement links TRBV30 to TRBJ1-6; 7 nucleotides match TRBD1. The CDR3 has 13 residues. From germline, CDR1 is GTSNPN and CDR2 SVGIG (reference sequence). J lost 6 bases, V lost 5 bases, and 4 bases had no gene match. Partial CDR3 DNA: TGTGCCTGGGGGCCAGGGGGTAATTCACCC. Protein sequence: CAWGPGGNSP. The whole CDR3 sequence is CAWGPGGNSPLHF.

About this clone itself: The read comes to an end 3 residues before the CDR3 does, leaving the germline J gene to fill in the end. V and J are TRBV19 and TRBJ1-5, with D perhaps TRBD1 (5 bases). Germline lookup yields CDR1 LNHDA and CDR2 SQIVND (reference sequence). The length of the CDR3 is 17 residues. The V end lost 4 bases, the J end lost 6 bases, and 22 bases lay between the germline ends. CDR3 in amino acids: CASSSALGGNEGQPQHF. The covered CDR3 bases are TGTGCCAGTAGTAGCGCCCTGGGGGGTAACGAAGGTCAGCCC.

This chain's CDR3 is CASSFGAAKNIQYF. The CDR3 DNA, read in part, is TGTGCCAGCAGCTTTGGGGCAGCCAAAAACATT. The J gene is TRBJ2-4, the V gene TRBV7-4; perhaps TRBD1 as D (5 bases). Coverage ceases 3 residues before the CDR3 finishes, and the germline J gene fills in the end. Trimming pared 3 bases from V and 0 bases from J, leaving 6 bases between. CDR1 and CDR2 from the germline V gene are SGHVT and SQSDAQ. The CDR3 extends over 14 amino acids.

In regard to this clone: The CDR3 end is not reached by the read, which stops 3 residues before it; the germline J gene fills it in. The V and J genes are TRBV7-7 and TRBJ2-5; D possibly corresponds to TRBD2 (5 bases). Germline values: CDR1 SSHAT, CDR2 FNYEAQ (reference sequence). CDR3 length: 12 amino acids. V was trimmed by 11 bases and J by 4 bases, leaving 14 bases between them. The CDR3 protein is CALRGPPETQYF. Partial CDR3 DNA: TGTGCCTTACGAGGGCCCCCAGAGACC.

This clone was counted only a few times. The DNA ends 3 residues before the CDR3 does, and the rest of the CDR3 is filled in from the germline J gene. The chain joins TRBV7-9 to TRBJ2-2; D remains ambiguous. V was clipped by 4 bases and J by 0 bases, with 9 bases between them. The CDR3 loop spans 15 amino acids. Germline assignment: CDR1 SEHNR and CDR2 FQNEAQ (reference sequence). The CDR3 bases that were read are TGTGCCAGCAGCTCCGAGGTTGCGAACACCGGGGAG. Encoded protein: CASSSEVANTGE. The entire CDR3 protein is CASSSEVANTGELFF. The variable domain in full, with the rest retrieved from reference TRBV7-9 and TRBJ2-2, is DTGVSQNPRHKITKRGQNVTFRCDPISEHNRLYWYRQTLGQGPEFLTYFQNEAQLEKSRLLSDRFSAERPKGSFSTLEIQRTEQGDSAMYLCASSSEVANTGELFFGEGSRLTVL.

This clone has just a few counts. The sequenced fragment ends 3 residues before the CDR3 boundary, so the rest is inferred from the germline J gene. The V call is TRBV7-8, the J call TRBJ2-7; perhaps TRBD2 as D (5 bases). This CDR3 is 16 amino acids long. CDR1 and CDR2 (germline): SGHVS, FQNEAQ. Trimming took 1 base from V and 2 from J, leaving 15 bases between them. CDR3 DNA, as far as it was read: TGTGCCAGCAGCTTAGGTTATTCGGGGATCACCTACGAG. Its protein product is CASSLGYSGITYE. In full, the CDR3 reads CASSLGYSGITYEQYF.

This clone was observed at least ten times. One junction end disagrees with the germline gene, perhaps due to a read error. The read comes to an end 3 residues before the CDR3 does, leaving the germline J gene to fill in the end. The genes are TRBV4-2 and TRBJ2-1, with D hard to call. The germline gives CDR1 LGHNA, CDR2 YNFKEQ. This CDR3 is 15 amino acids long. The CDR3 spells CASSQDQATDNEQFF. The part of the CDR3 DNA that was read is TGCGCCAGCAGCCAAGATCAGGCCACAGACAATGAG.

This clone was counted many times. The read stops 3 residues short of the end of the CDR3; the missing end is completed from the germline J gene. This sequence joins TRBV7-6 and TRBJ2-5, with D possibly being TRBD2 (5 bases). Germline CDR1 SGHVS, CDR2 FNYEAQ. The CDR3 spans 15 residues. Deletions cut 3 bases from V and 0 bases from J, with 11 bases between. This CDR3 is CASSFGLLYQETQYF. Incomplete CDR3 DNA: TGTGCCAGCAGCTTCGGACTCCTGTACCAAGAGACC.

Turning to this clone: The read stops 3 residues short of the end of the CDR3; the missing end is completed from the germline J gene. The chain employs TRBV7-9 and TRBJ1-2; TRBD1 is a possible D gene (5 bases). Germline V gives CDR1 SEHNR, CDR2 FQNEAQ (reference sequence). V lost 1 base to trimming and J lost 5 bases, with 8 bases between them. CDR3 length: 13 amino acids. The CDR3 DNA, read in part, is TGTGCCAGCAGCTTAGGACAGAATTATGGC. Its translation: CASSLGQNYG. The whole CDR3 protein reads CASSLGQNYGYTF.

This clone was recorded a few times. The read finishes 3 residues shy of the CDR3 end, and the germline J gene is used to complete it. V is TRBV2 and J is TRBJ2-7; 8 bases map to TRBD1. The junction had 6 bases not matched to a gene; V was cut back by 7 bases and J by 4 bases. The CDR3 sequence is 13 residues long. The germline V gene has CDR1 SNHLY and CDR2 FYNNEI. CDR3 sequence: CASKVRGRYEQYF. Incomplete CDR3 DNA: TGTGCCAGCAAGGTCAGGGGGCGGTACGAG.

This clone was seen ten or more times. Read coverage stops 3 residues before the CDR3 terminus; the germline J gene supplies the remainder. Additional DNA sequences in this sample encode the identical CDR3. This chain links TRBV5-1 with TRBJ2-7; D uncertain. This CDR3 has 13 amino acids. With 0 bases removed from V and 1 base from J, the gap between germline ends came to 5 bases. Germline loops: CDR1 SGHRS, CDR2 YFSETQ. The covered CDR3 bases are TGCGCCAGCAGCTTGGGGCAATCCTACGAG. This translates into CASSLGQSYE. Given in full, the CDR3 is CASSLGQSYEQYF.

For this clone: Read data end 3 residues before the CDR3 end; the end is taken from the germline J gene. The rearrangement joins TRBV19 to TRBJ2-3, with 8 bases lining up with TRBD1. CDR1 is LNHDA and CDR2 is SQIVND in the germline V gene (reference sequence). The CDR3 runs 11 residues. CDR3 in amino acids: CASLQGGTQYF. Partial CDR3 DNA: TGTGCCAGTTTACAGGGGGGCACG.

Comment on this clone: The read is 3 residues too short to cover the CDR3 end, so that end is filled in from the germline J gene. V is TRBV2 and J is TRBJ1-5; D is unclear. Between the trimmed V and J ends, which lost 3 bases and 2 bases, there was a span of 5 bases. The germline V gene encodes CDR1 SNHLY and CDR2 FYNNEI. This CDR3 has 13 amino acids. The CDR3 region is CASSDSRNQPQHF. CDR3 DNA (partial): TGTGCCAGCAGTGACTCTCGCAATCAGCCC. Using reference TRBV2 and TRBJ1-5 for the parts outside the CDR3, the full variable domain is EPEVTQTPSHQVTQMGQEVILRCVPISNHLYFYWYRQILGQKVEFLVSFYNNEISEKSEIFDDQFSVERPDGSNFTLKIRSTKLEDSAMYFCASSDSRNQPQHFGDGTRLSIL.